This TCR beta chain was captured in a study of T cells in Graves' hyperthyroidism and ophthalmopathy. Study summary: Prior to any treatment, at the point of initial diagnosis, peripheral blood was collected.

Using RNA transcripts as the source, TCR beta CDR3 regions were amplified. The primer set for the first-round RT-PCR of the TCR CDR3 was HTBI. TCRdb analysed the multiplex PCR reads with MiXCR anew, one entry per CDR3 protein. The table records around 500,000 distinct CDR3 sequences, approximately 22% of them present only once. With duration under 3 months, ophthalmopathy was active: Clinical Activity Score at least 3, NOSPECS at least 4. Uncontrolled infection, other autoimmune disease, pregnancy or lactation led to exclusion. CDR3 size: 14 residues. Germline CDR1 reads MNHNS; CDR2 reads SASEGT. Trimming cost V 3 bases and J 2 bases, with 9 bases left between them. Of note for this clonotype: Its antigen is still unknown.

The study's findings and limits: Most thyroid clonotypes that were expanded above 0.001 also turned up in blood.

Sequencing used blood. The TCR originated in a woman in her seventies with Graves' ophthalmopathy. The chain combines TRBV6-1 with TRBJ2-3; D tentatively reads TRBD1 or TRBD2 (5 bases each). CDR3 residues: CASSEGPDTDTQYF. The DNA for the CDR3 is TGTGCCAGCAGTGAGGGACCGGACACAGATACGCAGTATTTT.